Following are 29 T cell receptor beta chains from one sample sequenced in a study of identical twins. One entry per CDR3 protein results from TCRdb running MiXCR on the 5' RACE reads. The data hold 430,000 or so distinct CDR3 sequences, with 20% to 25% observed a single time. In addition, the sample was reused for a study of T cells expressing NK-cell markers.

Sample: CD4+ T cells sorted from blood. Receptors were obtained from a woman aged 18-30 years in good health.

V usage is TRBV20-1 and J usage is TRBJ2-3, with D uncertain. The germline CDR1 and CDR2 sequences are DFQATT and SNEGSKA (reference sequence). V lost 6 bases and J 0 bases, leaving 16 bases between the germline ends. The CDR3 spans 15 residues. The CDR3 region has the DNA TGCAGTGCGATGACCGCGCGGTCTAGCACAGATACGCAGTATTTT. This sequence encodes CSAMTARSSTDTQYF.

This clonotype was seen a handful of times. This chain uses TRBV11-3 with TRBJ1-2; D is unclear. The length of the CDR3 is 13 residues. Germline V CDR1 and CDR2: SGHNT, YENEEA. Trimming removed 1 base at V and 4 bases at J, with 7 bases between. The CDR3 loop is CASSLALSYGYTF. DNA for the CDR3: TGTGCCAGCAGCTTAGCTCTATCCTATGGCTACACCTTC.

The sample holds a few counts of this clonotype. V is TRBV5-1 and J is TRBJ1-1; TRBD1 matches 10 bases. Germline CDR1 is SGHRS and CDR2 is YFSETQ. Losses at the gene ends were 4 bases for V and 9 bases for J; bases not matched to a gene: 3. The CDR3 consists of 12 residues. The CDR3 loop is CASSGDRGQAFF. CDR3 nucleotides: TGCGCCAGCAGCGGAGACAGGGGGCAAGCTTTCTTT.

The chain carries TRBV20-1 and TRBJ2-2; either TRBD1 or TRBD2 may supply D (5 bases each). This CDR3 is built from 13 residues. Germline CDR1 reads DFQATT; CDR2 reads SNEGSKA (reference sequence). Trimming took 3 bases from V and 7 from J, leaving 12 bases between them. Here the CDR3 DNA reads TGCAGTGCTAGGGAGGCGAGGGGCGGGGAGCTGTTTTTT. Translation: CSAREARGGELFF.

This clonotype was seen repeatedly, ten times or more. V is TRBV6-1 and J is TRBJ1-5; 7 bases map to TRBD1. There are 15 residues in the CDR3. CDR1 is MNHNS and CDR2 is SASEGT in the germline V gene. With 4 bases clipped from V and 1 base from J, the junction kept 4 bases outside the gene matches. CDR3 sequence: CASSGPGGSNQPQHF. The CDR3 DNA is TGTGCCAGCAGTGGGCCAGGGGGAAGCAATCAGCCCCAGCATTTT.

This clonotype appeared a few times. Written as DNA, the CDR3 is TGTGCCAGCAGTTTAGGGCTAGCGGCCTCCTACGAGCAGTACTTC. Translating it yields CASSLGLAASYEQYF. This sequence joins TRBV12-3 or TRBV12-4 and TRBJ2-7; 7 positions agree with TRBD2. V shed 1 base and J 0 bases; nucleotides not matched to a gene: 3. The CDR3 loop spans 15 amino acids.

This clonotype was seen at least ten times. The chain recombines TRBV12-3 or TRBV12-4 with TRBJ1-1, with 10 bases fitting TRBD1. This CDR3 has 13 amino acids. V trimming: 5 bases; J trimming: 4 bases; junction bases outside the gene matches: 1. In DNA, the CDR3 is TGTGCCAGCAGTCGGACAGGGGGCACTGAAGCTTTCTTT. Translating gives CASSRTGGTEAFF.

The genes are TRBV20-1 and TRBJ2-1; 7 bases are a match to TRBD2. V lost 4 bases, J lost 6 bases, and 3 bases stayed unmatched. Germline V gene sequence: CDR1 DFQATT, CDR2 SNEGSKA (reference sequence). The CDR3 covers 12 residues. The CDR3 protein is CSATWEGNEQFF. The CDR3 bases are TGCAGTGCTACTTGGGAGGGCAATGAGCAGTTCTTC.

This clonotype was counted only a few times. The chain carries TRBV7-2 and TRBJ2-1, with TRBD2 identical over 10 bases. CDR3 length: 14 residues. Germline V gene lookup returns CDR1 SGHTA and CDR2 FQGNSA. The junction had 2 bases not matched to a gene; V was cut back by 3 bases and J by 6 bases. The CDR3: CASSFQREGNEQFF. Here the CDR3 DNA reads TGTGCCAGCAGCTTCCAGCGGGAGGGCAATGAGCAGTTCTTC.

The V gene is TRBV9, the J gene TRBJ2-2; D is ambiguous. Deletions cut 0 bases from V and 0 bases from J, with 3 bases between. There are 14 residues in the CDR3. Germline CDR1 SGDLS, CDR2 YYNGEE. The CDR3 spells CASSVVSNTGELFF. In nucleotides, the CDR3 is TGTGCCAGCAGCGTAGTCTCGAACACCGGGGAGCTGTTTTTT. Complete variable domain (other parts from reference TRBV9 and TRBJ2-2): DSGVTQTPKHLITATGQRVTLRCSPRSGDLSVYWYQQSLDQGLQFLIQYYNGEERAKGNILERFSAQQFPDLHSELNLSSLELGDSALYFCASSVVSNTGELFFGEGSRLTVL.

This chain links TRBV29-1 with TRBJ2-7, with D maybe TRBD2 (5 bases). V lost 7 bases and J lost 3, with 13 bases in between. This CDR3 is built from 12 residues. CDR1 and CDR2 from the germline V gene are SQVTM and ANQGSEA. The CDR3 DNA follows: TGCAGCGCATTACGGGCGGGCTACGAGCAGTACTTC. Encoded protein: CSALRAGYEQYF.

The table lists this clonotype with a few counts. The chain links TRBV12-3 or TRBV12-4 to TRBJ2-7; 9 positions match TRBD1. This CDR3 comprises 14 residues. Germline trimming cut 6 bases from V and 2 bases from J; bases unmatched to any gene: 5. The CDR3 DNA reads as TGTGCCAGCAGCGAACAGGGGGCCACCTACGAGCAGTACTTC. This encodes CASSEQGATYEQYF.

In DNA, the CDR3 is TGCAGTGCTAGGAGGACAGGGTATGGCTACACCTTC. This codes for CSARRTGYGYTF. The chain has TRBV20-1 and TRBJ1-2; 8 positions agree with TRBD1. After removal of 3 bases from V and 5 bases from J, the junction contained 2 bases not matched to a gene. This CDR3 spans 12 amino acids. Germline CDR1 DFQATT, CDR2 SNEGSKA (reference sequence).

This clonotype has a handful of counts. The rearrangement joins TRBV21-1 to TRBJ2-2. TRBV21-1 is a documented pseudogene. There are 15 residues in the CDR3. CDR3 sequence: CASSKPPLNTGELFF. As DNA, the CDR3 is TGTGCCAGCAGCAAACCGCCGTTGAACACCGGGGAGCTGTTTTTT.

The CDR3 sequence is CSASRGRAQNEQFF. Written as DNA, the CDR3 is TGCAGTGCTAGTCGCGGGAGGGCACAGAATGAGCAGTTCTTC. The chain joins TRBV20-1 to TRBJ2-1; TRBD2 matches at 9 bases. Germline values: CDR1 DFQATT, CDR2 SNEGSKA (reference sequence). CDR3 length: 14 amino acids. V shed 3 bases, J shed 7 bases, and the junction held 7 bases outside the gene matches.

The V gene is TRBV7-2, the J gene TRBJ2-7; the D call may be TRBD1 or TRBD2 (6 bases each). Germline V gene sequence: CDR1 SGHTA, CDR2 FQGNSA. The CDR3 has 16 residues. Trimming took 1 base from V and 5 from J, leaving 18 bases between them. CDR3 region: CASSLVGGLASHEQYF. CDR3 DNA: TGTGCCAGCAGCTTAGTTGGGGGGCTGGCGTCCCACGAGCAGTACTTC.

Many counts were recorded for this clonotype. A read error may explain this, as a much larger clone is one base away. The chain carries TRBV14 and TRBJ2-3; no definite D call. Per the germline V gene, CDR1 is SGHDN and CDR2 is FVKESK. V shed 5 bases and J shed 0 bases, with 3 bases lying between them. The CDR3 sequence is 12 residues long. The CDR3 DNA follows: TGTGCCAGCAGCGCTAGCACAGATACGCAGTATTTT. Protein product: CASSASTDTQYF.

This chain connects TRBV9 to TRBJ2-7; TRBD1 agrees at 8 bases. V gave up 0 bases and J gave up 7 bases; unmatched junction bases: 6. The CDR3 runs 14 residues. Germline lookup yields CDR1 SGDLS and CDR2 YYNGEE. The CDR3 reads CASSVDGQGREQYF. The CDR3 bases are TGTGCCAGCAGCGTAGACGGACAGGGACGGGAGCAGTACTTC.

This chain joins TRBV7-2 and TRBJ2-7; 11 nucleotides match TRBD2. The CDR3 length is 15 residues. V gave up 3 bases and J gave up 3 bases; unmatched junction bases: 4. CDR1 is SGHTA, CDR2 FQGNSA, per germline. CDR3 loop: CASSFTSGSIYEQYF. For the CDR3, the DNA is TGTGCCAGCAGCTTCACTAGCGGGAGTATCTACGAGCAGTACTTC. Drawing the rest from reference TRBV7-2 and TRBJ2-7, the complete variable domain is GAGVSQSPSNKVTEKGKDVELRCDPISGHTALYWYRQSLGQGLEFLIYFQGNSAPDKSGLPSDRFSAERTGGSVSTLTIQRTQQEDSAVYLCASSFTSGSIYEQYFGPGTRLTVT.

This clonotype appeared a few times. The CDR3 sequence is CASRAGPHADTQYF. CDR3 DNA sequence: TGTGCCAGCAGGGCCGGACCCCATGCAGATACGCAGTATTTT. The chain recombines TRBV7-2 with TRBJ2-3; D remains ambiguous. Trimming stripped 6 bases from V and 4 bases from J, with 14 bases between. Germline CDR1 reads SGHTA; CDR2 reads FQGNSA. There are 14 residues in the CDR3.

This clonotype was recorded a few times. This rearrangement joins TRBV9 to TRBJ2-7; 7 bases map to TRBD1. From germline, CDR1 is SGDLS and CDR2 YYNGEE. V was clipped by 2 bases and J by 2 bases; unmatched bases: 7. The CDR3 spans 15 residues. CDR3 in amino acids: CASSVRIGGAYEQYF. The CDR3 DNA reads TGTGCCAGCAGCGTTCGTATAGGGGGCGCCTACGAGCAGTACTTC.

This clonotype was seen at least ten times. The chain recombines TRBV12-3 or TRBV12-4 with TRBJ2-7; D unclear. V lost 6 bases, J lost 1 base, and 10 bases lay in between. The CDR3 has 13 residues. Here the CDR3 DNA reads TGTGCCAGCAGCCCGACATTGTCCTACGAGCAGTACTTC. Translation: CASSPTLSYEQYF.

In its sample, this clonotype was seen a few times. V gene TRBV20-1 combines with J gene TRBJ2-2; D uncertain. V lost 3 bases and J 6 bases, leaving 14 bases between the germline ends. The CDR3 loop spans 14 amino acids. Germline CDR1 and CDR2: DFQATT and SNEGSKA (reference sequence). CDR3: CSARSPQRAGELFF. For the CDR3, the DNA is TGCAGTGCTAGGAGCCCCCAGAGAGCCGGGGAGCTGTTTTTT.

The V and J genes are TRBV5-1 and TRBJ2-5, with TRBD2 as a possible D gene (5 bases). The ends were cut back, 4 bases at V and 6 bases at J, with 16 bases in the middle. CDR3 length equals 14 residues. From germline, CDR1 is SGHRS and CDR2 YFSETQ. CDR3 sequence: CASSPRSEVQTQYF. The CDR3 DNA follows: TGCGCCAGCAGCCCTCGCTCGGAGGTCCAGACCCAGTACTTC. The full variable domain, with the rest looked up from reference TRBV5-1 and TRBJ2-5, is KAGVTQTPRYLIKTRGQQVTLSCSPISGHRSVSWYQQTPGQGLQFLFEYFSETQRNKGNFPGRFSGRQFSNSRSEMNVSTLELGDSALYLCASSPRSEVQTQYFGPGTRLLVL.

In this sample, this clonotype turned up a few times. This sequence joins TRBV5-6 and TRBJ2-7; TRBD2 might be the D (6 bases). This CDR3 is built from 14 residues. V was clipped by 4 bases and J by 2 bases, with 13 bases between them. Per germline, CDR1 SGHDT and CDR2 YYEEEE. The CDR3 DNA reads as TGTGCCAGCAGCGGGACTGGGAGGCCCTACGAGCAGTACTTC. Translating gives CASSGTGRPYEQYF.

J is TRBJ2-3 and V is TRBV2; the D is unclear. Trimming left V 8 bases short and J 6 bases short, with 9 bases between. Germline CDR1 reads SNHLY; CDR2 reads FYNNEI. This CDR3 contains 11 residues. This CDR3 reads CASRNRDTQYF. The CDR3 DNA sequence: TGTGCCAGCCGTAACCGGGATACGCAGTATTTT.

The chain employs TRBV10-3 and TRBJ1-3; D is unresolved. Germline values: CDR1 ENHRY, CDR2 SYGVKD. This CDR3 is 14 amino acids long. V was clipped by 4 bases and J by 0 bases, with 7 bases between them. The CDR3 DNA follows: TGTGCCATCAGTGTAGAGAGCTCTGGAAACACCATATATTTT. This translates into CAISVESSGNTIYF.

The rearrangement links TRBV18 to TRBJ2-5, with 14 bases identical to TRBD2. Germline-derived CDR1 and CDR2 are KGHSH and LQKENI. This CDR3 region has 18 residues. Trimming cost V 6 bases and J 5 bases; bases outside gene matches: 14. In DNA, the CDR3 is TGTGCCAGCTCCCCCCCGGGACTAGCGGGAGTGAGGATGGAGACCCAGTACTTC. Encoded protein: CASSPPGLAGVRMETQYF.

The chain uses TRBV7-8 and TRBJ2-3; 12 nucleotides line up with TRBD2. V shed 1 base and J 6 bases; nucleotides not matched to a gene: 5. The germline gives CDR1 SGHVS, CDR2 FQNEAQ. This CDR3 has 16 amino acids. The DNA of the CDR3 is TGTGCCAGCAGCTTAGTCCTAGCGGGAGGGCCGGATACGCAGTATTTT. It codes for CASSLVLAGGPDTQYF. The entire variable domain, with the rest obtained from reference TRBV7-8 and TRBJ2-3, is as follows: GAGVSQSPRYKVAKRGQDVALRCDPISGHVSLFWYQQALGQGPEFLTYFQNEAQLDKSGLPSDRFFAERPEGSVSTLKIQRTQQEDSAVYLCASSLVLAGGPDTQYFGPGTRLTVL.